Presented here are 14 T cell receptor beta chains from one specimen sequenced in a study of T-cell reconstitution after alpha-beta-depleted transplantation in children. The authors prepared the TCRbeta library with unique molecular identifiers. Each CDR3 protein gets one entry after TCRdb re-called the PCR reads with MiXCR. The table has hundreds of thousands of distinct CDR3 sequences, over 9% seen once. The material was PBMCs, obtained before TCRalphabeta/CD19-depleted stem cell transplant. All receptors derive from a boy younger than two with acute myeloid leukemia, due to receive a stem cell transplant.

This clonotype was counted many times. This chain connects TRBV5-1 to TRBJ2-4, with a possible D match to TRBD1 (5 bases). Germline CDR1 reads SGHRS; CDR2 reads YFSETQ. This CDR3 contains 17 residues. Trimming cost V 3 bases and J 3 bases, with 19 bases left between them. The CDR3 DNA is TGCGCCAGCAGCTCGATACAGGAAAAGTATGGCAAAAACATTCAGTACTTC. Protein sequence: CASSSIQEKYGKNIQYF.

At least ten counts were recorded for this clonotype. The chain couples TRBV12-3 or TRBV12-4 to TRBJ2-5; the match to TRBD1 covers 9 bases. The CDR3 spans 14 residues. V lost 4 bases to trimming and J lost 6 bases; unmatched junction nucleotides: 6. The CDR3 sequence: CASSSRQGEKTQYF. The CDR3 DNA sequence: TGTGCCAGCAGTTCCAGACAGGGGGAAAAGACCCAGTACTTC.

The chain couples TRBV20-1 to TRBJ2-5; 11 bases match TRBD2. The CDR3 length is 14 residues. CDR1 is DFQATT and CDR2 is SNEGSKA in the germline V gene (reference sequence). Trimming cost V 2 bases and J 4 bases; bases outside gene matches: 3. For the CDR3, the DNA is TGCAGTGCTAGACTAGCGGGGGGCCGAGAGACCCAGTACTTC. Translating gives CSARLAGGRETQYF.

This clonotype was observed at least ten times. V is TRBV11-2 and J is TRBJ2-2; no clear D. Germline loops: CDR1 SGHAT, CDR2 FQNNGV. Trimming pared 1 base from V and 6 bases from J, leaving 9 bases between. The CDR3 runs 14 residues. For the CDR3, the DNA is TGTGCCAGCAGCTTAGGTCGTCAGGCCGGGGAGCTGTTTTTT. This codes for CASSLGRQAGELFF.

As for this clonotype: It may be a read error: a sequence one base away is much more abundant. The V gene is TRBV27, the J gene TRBJ2-7; the D is unclear. Germline V lookup: CDR1 MNHEY, CDR2 SMNVEV (reference sequence). The V and J ends lost 2 bases and 4 bases respectively, with 12 bases between them. The CDR3 totals 14 residues. The CDR3 reads CASSLSRRVYEQYF. The CDR3, as DNA: TGTGCCAGCAGTTTAAGCCGCCGGGTTTACGAGCAGTACTTC.

The chain uses TRBV5-1 and TRBJ2-1, with 7 bases fitting TRBD1. Germline V CDR1 and CDR2: SGHRS, YFSETQ. The CDR3 runs to 15 residues. The V gene end was trimmed by 5 bases and the J gene end by 7 bases; junction bases not matched to a gene: 12. The CDR3, as DNA: TGCGCCAGCAGTCCCCTTGAGGGGGCGCGGAATGAGCAGTTCTTC. It yields the protein CASSPLEGARNEQFF.

This clonotype appeared many times. J is TRBJ2-7 and V is TRBV27, with 10 bases matching TRBD2. V dropped 0 bases and J dropped 4; count of bases not matched to a gene: 3. The germline gives CDR1 MNHEY, CDR2 SMNVEV (reference sequence). The CDR3 covers 15 residues. CDR3 residues: CASSLSASGSYEQYF. As DNA, the CDR3 is TGTGCCAGCAGTTTATCGGCTAGCGGGAGTTACGAGCAGTACTTC.

The chain recombines TRBV11-2 with TRBJ2-7; 7 bases map to TRBD2. Unmatched junction bases numbered 15, after V lost 7 bases and J lost 0 bases. This CDR3 is built from 17 residues. The germline V gene has CDR1 SGHAT and CDR2 FQNNGV. CDR3 region: CASTPRGGRLGSYEQYF. CDR3 bases: TGTGCCAGCACCCCCCGGGGAGGGAGGCTGGGCTCCTACGAGCAGTACTTC.

In this sample, this clonotype turned up a few times. The J gene is TRBJ1-6, the V gene TRBV5-1; D gene uncertain. V lost 5 bases and J 5 bases, leaving 11 bases between the germline ends. The CDR3 extends over 14 amino acids. CDR1 is SGHRS and CDR2 is YFSETQ in the germline V gene. The CDR3 loop is CASSPGTNNSPLHF. The CDR3 DNA reads as TGCGCCAGCAGTCCGGGCACCAATAATTCACCCCTCCACTTT. Combining the CDR3 with reference TRBV5-1 and TRBJ1-6 gives the whole variable domain KAGVTQTPRYLIKTRGQQVTLSCSPISGHRSVSWYQQTPGQGLQFLFEYFSETQRNKGNFPGRFSGRQFSNSRSEMNVSTLELGDSALYLCASSPGTNNSPLHFGNGTRLTVT.

This clonotype has a count of ten or more. The chain uses TRBV12-5 and TRBJ2-1; D may be TRBD2 (6 bases). Germline V gives CDR1 LGHNT, CDR2 FRNRAP. The CDR3 consists of 16 residues. The V end lost 5 bases, the J end lost 6 bases, and 20 bases lay between the germline ends. The CDR3 loop reads CASGPPGTPRLNEQFF. CDR3 nucleotide sequence: TGTGCTAGTGGTCCCCCCGGGACTCCCAGGCTCAATGAGCAGTTCTTC.

This clonotype was seen repeatedly, ten times or more. The DNA for the CDR3 is TGTGCCAGCAGCCAAGACACTAGCGGGGGGGCGGATACGCAGTATTTT. Amino acids: CASSQDTSGGADTQYF. This rearrangement joins TRBV3-1 to TRBJ2-3; TRBD2 agrees at 13 bases. The CDR3 is 16 amino acids. From germline, CDR1 is LGHDT and CDR2 YNNKEL (reference sequence). Germline trimming cut 0 bases from V and 6 bases from J; bases unmatched to any gene: 3.

The chain couples TRBV3-1 to TRBJ2-5; 12 bases are shared with TRBD2. J gave up 5 bases and V 4 bases, and 14 bases lay outside the gene matches. CDR1 LGHDT and CDR2 YNNKEL come from the germline V gene (reference sequence). This CDR3 spans 18 amino acids. CDR3 loop: CASSPPGTSGLRWETQYF. CDR3 nucleotide sequence: TGTGCCAGCAGCCCTCCCGGGACTAGCGGGCTGCGGTGGGAGACCCAGTACTTC.

The chain links TRBV12-3 or TRBV12-4 to TRBJ2-5, with 14 bases matching TRBD2. This CDR3 has 16 residues. The V segment lost 5 bases and the J segment 4 bases; nucleotides outside the gene matches: 6. The CDR3 sequence is CASSNRLAGGTETQYF. CDR3 sequence (DNA): TGTGCCAGCAGTAATCGACTAGCGGGGGGGACAGAGACCCAGTACTTC.

This clonotype was recorded at least ten times. The rearrangement uses TRBV3-1 and TRBJ2-7; 8 nucleotides agree with TRBD2. From germline, CDR1 is LGHDT and CDR2 YNNKEL (reference sequence). After removal of 1 base from V and 3 bases from J, the junction contained 2 bases not matched to a gene. The CDR3 loop spans 14 amino acids. CDR3 DNA: TGTGCCAGCAGCCAAGGACTAGCGAACTACGAGCAGTACTTC. Its protein is CASSQGLANYEQYF.